Presented here are 26 T cell receptor beta chains from one specimen sequenced in a study of monozygotic twins with inflammatory bowel disease. No DNA is given; TCRdb re-called the 5' RACE reads and lists each CDR3 protein once. Its table lists about 330,000 distinct CDR3 sequences. The specimen sequenced was blood. These receptors all come from a human donor with ulcerative colitis or Crohn's disease, or a healthy co-twin of an affected twin (not recorded which).

The J gene is TRBJ2-7, the V gene TRBV28; as DNA is missing, the TRBD1 call by TCRdb cannot be tested. The CDR3 runs 15 residues. Germline CDR1 MDHEN, CDR2 SYDVKM. CDR3 residues: CASRLGQTQFYEQYF.

The chain joins TRBV29-1 to TRBJ2-3; the TCRdb D gene call, TRBD2, has no DNA to confirm it. This CDR3 has 14 amino acids. Germline-derived CDR1 and CDR2 are SQVTM and ANQGSEA. The CDR3 sequence is CSVSGLAGADTQYF.

This chain connects TRBV5-1 to TRBJ1-1; TCRdb gives TRBD1 as the D gene, but with no DNA this cannot be confirmed. This CDR3 is 12 amino acids long. Germline assignment: CDR1 SGHRS and CDR2 YFSETQ. The CDR3 region is CASSLIPPEAFF.

The rearrangement links TRBV5-5 to TRBJ2-3. CDR1 is SGHKS and CDR2 is YYEKEE in the germline V gene (reference sequence). The CDR3 spans 16 residues. CDR3 in amino acids: CASSLSPGIGADTQYF.

The chain carries TRBV5-1 and TRBJ2-2; checking the TCRdb D call of TRBD1 is not possible without DNA. The CDR3 has 15 residues. Germline V lookup: CDR1 SGHRS, CDR2 YFSETQ. CDR3 in amino acids: CASSRRGIRTGELFF.

The rearrangement joins TRBV12-3 or TRBV12-4 to TRBJ2-3; TCRdb designates TRBD1, a call that cannot be tested without DNA. This CDR3 is 15 amino acids long. Here the CDR3 reads CASSPGQVVADTQYF.

The genes are TRBV7-2 and TRBJ1-1; TCRdb designates TRBD1, a call that cannot be tested without DNA. The CDR3 spans 14 residues. CDR1 SGHTA and CDR2 FQGNSA come from the germline V gene. CDR3 loop: CASSQGTGVTEAFF.

The chain is built from TRBV6-2 or TRBV6-3 and TRBJ1-3. The CDR3 spans 12 residues. From germline, CDR1 is MNHEY and CDR2 SVGEGT. The CDR3 spells CASGQIGNTIYF.

The chain employs TRBV12-3 or TRBV12-4 and TRBJ1-1. The CDR3 is made up of 14 amino acids. This CDR3 reads CASSRKGEGTEAFF.

The chain is built from TRBV28 and TRBJ2-3; TCRdb reports TRBD1, a call that lacks DNA to check it against. The CDR3 contains 15 residues. Germline loops: CDR1 MDHEN, CDR2 SYDVKM. The CDR3 loop is CASSLGRRGTDTQYF. The full variable domain, its missing parts supplied by reference TRBV28 and TRBJ2-3, is DVKVTQSSRYLVKRTGEKVFLECVQDMDHENMFWYRQDPGLGLRLIYFSYDVKMKEKGDIPEGYSVSREKKERFSLILESASTNQTSMYLCASSLGRRGTDTQYFGPGTRLTVL.

The chain couples TRBV5-1 to TRBJ2-1. Looked up from germline, CDR1 is SGHRS and CDR2 is YFSETQ. The length of the CDR3 is 14 residues. CDR3 sequence: CASSFRISYNEQFF. Using reference TRBV5-1 and TRBJ2-1 for the parts outside the CDR3, the full variable domain is KAGVTQTPRYLIKTRGQQVTLSCSPISGHRSVSWYQQTPGQGLQFLFEYFSETQRNKGNFPGRFSGRQFSNSRSEMNVSTLELGDSALYLCASSFRISYNEQFFGPGTRLTVL.

The chain joins TRBV5-6 to TRBJ1-2. The CDR3 length is 11 residues. Germline V gene lookup returns CDR1 SGHDT and CDR2 YYEEEE. CDR3 in amino acids: CASRHRHGYTF.

The chain employs TRBV5-6 and TRBJ1-4. The CDR3 covers 14 residues. Germline V gene sequence: CDR1 SGHDT, CDR2 YYEEEE. The CDR3 region is CASSLTRSNEKLFF. The variable domain in full, with the rest retrieved from reference TRBV5-6 and TRBJ1-4, is DAGVTQSPTHLIKTRGQQVTLRCSPKSGHDTVSWYQQALGQGPQFIFQYYEEEERQRGNFPDRFSGHQFPNYSSELNVNALLLGDSALYLCASSLTRSNEKLFFGSGTQLSVL.

This sequence joins TRBV11-3 and TRBJ1-5; the D call from TCRdb, TRBD1, cannot be confirmed without DNA. CDR1 is SGHNT and CDR2 is YENEEA in the germline V gene. The CDR3 spans 16 residues. Here the CDR3 reads CPPPGRCRGPDQPQHF.

This chain links TRBV24-1 with TRBJ1-2; TCRdb's D gene call, TRBD1, goes unchecked for lack of DNA. This CDR3 is 15 amino acids long. The germline V gene encodes CDR1 KGHDR and CDR2 SFDVKD. CDR3 amino acids: CATSDPRSGARGYTF.

This chain uses TRBV20-1 with TRBJ2-7; no DNA is available, so the TRBD1 call from TCRdb remains unchecked. The V gene's germline CDR1 is DFQATT and CDR2 SNEGSKA (reference sequence). The CDR3 sequence is 15 residues long. The CDR3 sequence: CSARPTGTGYYEQYF.

V usage is TRBV7-9 and J usage is TRBJ2-5; without DNA, the TCRdb call of TRBD1 cannot be checked. This CDR3 region has 15 residues. From germline, CDR1 is SEHNR and CDR2 FQNEAQ (reference sequence). The CDR3 loop is CASSLVSRGRETQYF.

The chain combines TRBV5-4 with TRBJ2-3; TCRdb outputs TRBD1, but without DNA this stays unchecked. Germline lookup yields CDR1 SGHNT and CDR2 YYREEE (reference sequence). The CDR3 extends over 13 amino acids. The CDR3 reads CASRRDRGDTQYF. Looking up the rest from reference TRBV5-4 and TRBJ2-3 gives the full variable domain: ETGVTQSPTHLIKTRGQQVTLRCSSQSGHNTVSWYQQALGQGPQFIFQYYREEENGRGNFPPRFSGLQFPNYSSELNVNALELDDSALYLCASRRDRGDTQYFGPGTRLTVL.

The chain carries TRBV6-5 and TRBJ2-1. In germline, CDR1 is MNHEY, CDR2 SVGAGI. The CDR3 spans 11 residues. CDR3: CASSTKYEQFF.

This chain connects TRBV5-1 to TRBJ2-1; TCRdb's assignment of TRBD1 cannot be checked, as there is no DNA. Germline-derived CDR1 and CDR2 are SGHRS and YFSETQ. The CDR3 extends over 15 amino acids. CDR3 sequence: CASSMGQNSYNEQFF.

This sequence joins TRBV20-1 and TRBJ2-5; lacking DNA, the TRBD1 call made by TCRdb goes unchecked. In germline, CDR1 is DFQATT, CDR2 SNEGSKA (reference sequence). The CDR3 is 14 amino acids. The CDR3 loop is CSARGQGGQETQYF.

The J gene is TRBJ1-2, the V gene TRBV5-1; the TCRdb D gene call, TRBD1, has no DNA to confirm it. The germline V gene has CDR1 SGHRS and CDR2 YFSETQ. CDR3 length: 16 amino acids. The CDR3 spells CASSLGPGQGGRGYTF.

The chain carries TRBV28 and TRBJ2-5. The CDR3 sequence is 14 residues long. Germline V gives CDR1 MDHEN, CDR2 SYDVKM. CDR3: CASSLFALQETQYF.

J is TRBJ2-7 and V is TRBV5-1; the TCRdb call, TRBD1, lacks DNA for checking. Germline-derived CDR1 and CDR2 are SGHRS and YFSETQ. This CDR3 has 14 amino acids. CDR3 amino acids: CASSLEVRGYEQYF.

The chain combines TRBV7-2 with TRBJ2-2; with no DNA, the TCRdb D assignment of TRBD2 cannot be verified. Germline lookup yields CDR1 SGHTA and CDR2 FQGNSA. The CDR3 has 16 amino acids. CDR3: CASSLGRSSGTGELFF.

The rearrangement uses TRBV5-1 and TRBJ2-3. Per the germline V gene, CDR1 is SGHRS and CDR2 is YFSETQ. The CDR3 contains 15 residues. The CDR3: CASSLELLSTDTQYF.